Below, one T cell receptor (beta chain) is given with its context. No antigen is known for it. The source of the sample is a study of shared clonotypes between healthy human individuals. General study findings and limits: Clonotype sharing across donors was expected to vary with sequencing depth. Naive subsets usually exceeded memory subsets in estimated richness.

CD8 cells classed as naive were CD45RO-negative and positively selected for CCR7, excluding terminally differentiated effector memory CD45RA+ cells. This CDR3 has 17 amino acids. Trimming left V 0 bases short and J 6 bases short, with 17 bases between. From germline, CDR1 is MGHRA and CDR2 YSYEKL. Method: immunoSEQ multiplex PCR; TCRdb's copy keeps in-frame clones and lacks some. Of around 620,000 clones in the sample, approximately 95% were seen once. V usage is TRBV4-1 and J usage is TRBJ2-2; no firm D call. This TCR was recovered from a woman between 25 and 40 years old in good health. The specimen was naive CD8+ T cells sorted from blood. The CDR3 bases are TGCGCCAGCAGCCAAGAAAGTTCCGGTCTGGATGCCGGGGAGCTGTTTTTT. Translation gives CASSQESSGLDAGELFF.